The sample holds a few counts of the clone carrying this TCR beta chain. Its antigen is undetermined. It was RNA transcripts that yielded the amplified TCR beta CDR3 regions. Using the HTBI primer set, a first-round RT-PCR was run on the TCR CDR3. TCRdb called the multiplex PCR reads again in MiXCR, with one record for every CDR3 protein. The sample includes roughly 650,000 distinct CDR3 sequences, roughly a sixth of them seen just once. Exclusion criteria comprised uncontrolled infection, other autoimmune disease, pregnancy or lactation. PBMCs were collected from an approximately 10 ml volume of fresh peripheral blood. This record belongs to a study of T cells in Graves' hyperthyroidism and ophthalmopathy. Notes on the study in general: Ophthalmopathy onset followed model prediction by a median approximately seven months. In the blood, most expanded thyroid clonotypes above 0.001 appeared as well.

Sequencing was performed on blood. The receptor comes from a woman in her 40s with Graves' ophthalmopathy.

CDR3 amino acids: CSVELAGEKLFF. Here the CDR3 DNA reads TGCAGCGTTGAATTAGCAGGTGAAAAACTGTTTTTT. V gene TRBV29-1 combines with J gene TRBJ1-4, with D uncertain. Germline lookup yields CDR1 SQVTM and CDR2 ANQGSEA. The CDR3 is made up of 12 amino acids. V was clipped by 2 bases and J by 7 bases, with 8 bases between them.